A selection of T cell receptor beta chains follows, all from one sample in a study of CD8+ T cells in alopecia areata. Profiling relied on immunoSEQ multiplex PCR, and the TCRdb table lists in-frame clones only, not all of them. The sample contains a few hundred thousand clones, roughly two fifths of which appear only once. This specimen was CD4+ T cells sorted from blood, taken at approximately week 30, from a patient treated with tofacitinib. These TCRs come from a human donor with alopecia areata. CDR3s leave out the opening cysteine and the closing phenylalanine or tryptophan.

J | length | V | CDR3
TRBJ2-2 | 13 | TRBV29-1 | SVTDSLTNTGELF
TRBJ2-3 | 15 | TRBV15 | ATSRDLAGGPPDTQY
TRBJ2-7 | 13 | TRBV14 | ASSQVGAAFYEQY
TRBJ1-1 | 12 | TRBV30 | AWADRRHNTEAF
TRBJ2-3 | 11 | TRBV7-9 | ATTSGSIDTQY
TRBJ2-6 | 12 | TRBV9 | ASSPDNGANVLT
TRBJ2-7 | 13 | TRBV5-1 | ASSIQTGGLDEQY
TRBJ2-1 | 15 | TRBV23-1 | ASSPKISGRAYNEQF
TRBJ2-2 | 11 | TRBV19 | ASNKGATGELF
TRBJ1-2 | 11 | TRBV29-1 | SVGQGFAYGYT
TRBJ1-1 | 12 | TRBV29-1 | SAPRQGVRTEAF
TRBJ2-3 | 10 | TRBV2 | ASSDLGYTQY
TRBJ2-3 | 13 | TRBV30 | AWSAGTGTSDTQY
TRBJ1-5 | 13 | TRBV6-1 | ASRDRTSANQPQH
TRBJ2-2 | 12 | TRBV30 | AWSVQVQVGELF
TRBJ1-2 | 13 | TRBV7-2 | ASSHHQGINYGYT
TRBJ2-2 | 12 | TRBV30 | AWAGTGYSGELF
TRBJ2-7 | 15 | TRBV5-1 | ASSEASGGISSYEQY
TRBJ1-1 | 10 | TRBV11-2 | ASRKGTLRAF
TRBJ1-2 | 12 | TRBV2 | ASRETGPNYGYT
TRBJ1-4 | 13 | TRBV4-2 | ASSQGGQTNEKLF
TRBJ2-2 | 13 | TRBV5-6 | ASSSGYSYTGELF
TRBJ2-3 | 11 | TRBV29-1 | SVIREVGDTQY
TRBJ1-2 | 12 | TRBV6-1 | ASSQGTALGGYT
TRBJ2-1 | 11 | TRBV7-2 | ASSLSAYNEQF
TRBJ2-7 | 11 | TRBV5-1 | ASSLSGGDEQY
TRBJ2-2 | 16 | TRBV5-1 | ASSRSIGGTGNTGELF
TRBJ1-5 | 12 | TRBV30 | AWSVGGAHQPQH
TRBJ2-7 | 12 | TRBV5-1 | ASSPGQGGDEQY
TRBJ2-5 | 13 | TRBV9 | ASSSPSSGLETQY
TRBJ2-5 | 9 | TRBV2 | ASSGVETQY
TRBJ1-1 | 13 | TRBV5-4 | ASSLGARSNTEAF
NA | 17 | TRBV11-2 | ASSLVRLAGGSFGNEQF
TRBJ1-5 | 12 | TRBV30 | AWSAREGTQPQH
TRBJ1-1 | 10 | TRBV29-1 | SVARGGAEAF
TRBJ1-1 | 11 | TRBV5-6 | ASSLGQDRRAF
TRBJ1-6 | 13 | TRBV5-1 | ASSRWTGDNSPLH
TRBJ1-1 | 14 | TRBV5-1 | ASSLAQRSMNTEAF
TRBJ2-7 | 11 | TRBV30 | AWTNQVSHEQY
TRBJ2-4 | 13 | TRBV27 | ASSLSGLAKNIQY
TRBJ1-2 | 12 | TRBV2 | ASSEDRGTYGYT
TRBJ1-1 | 11 | TRBV2 | ASSATGTTEAF
TRBJ1-1 | 10 | TRBV7-6 | ASRTGNSEAF
TRBJ1-5 | 12 | TRBV6-5 | ASSLRDTNQPQH
TRBJ2-1 | 12 | TRBV6-5 | ASRHQDRSHEQF
TRBJ2-3 | 12 | TRBV7-3 | ASSPTQLRDTQY
TRBJ2-2 | 10 | TRBV30 | AYGQGIGELF
TRBJ1-2 | 12 | TRBV6-1 | ASSEAGRNYGYT
TRBJ2-5 | 12 | TRBV25-1 | ASSEAVIQETQY
TRBJ2-3 | 14 | TRBV5-1 | ASSLGRRDSTDTQY
TRBJ1-1 | 11 | TRBV25-1 | ASSDGRRTEAF
TRBJ2-7 | 10 | TRBV4-1 | ASRPMGGTEV
TRBJ2-2 | 16 | TRBV15 | ATSRDVGTGGFTGELF
TRBJ1-1 | 11 | TRBV2 | ASSGQMDTEAF
TRBJ1-6 | 14 | TRBV2 | ASSEAGNRLGSPLH
TRBJ1-1 | 11 | TRBV9 | ASSTGTDTEAF